The subject of this entry is one T cell receptor beta chain. Germline CDR1 reads SNHLY; CDR2 reads FYNNEI. The CDR3 loop spans 13 amino acids. The V gene end was trimmed by 4 bases and the J gene end by 7 bases; junction bases not matched to a gene: 6. In the authors' methods: Quantification of nucleated cells was approximated via reference gene primer amplification. The data were produced by immunoSEQ multiplex PCR, yet TCRdb's version contains in-frame clones alone and is incomplete. V, J and clone size are taken as reported in that table, and D and trimming were inferred from the DNA itself. Altogether some 78,000 clones are present, 90% being singletons, with the ten largest covering 4.3%. This entry is derived from a study of blood T cell repertoires in COVID-19.

The receptor was derived from a woman of 80 years or more with active or convalescent COVID-19. Material: peripheral blood. This chain uses TRBV2 with TRBJ1-2; 7 positions match TRBD1. The CDR3 protein is CASSVQGEVGYTF. The CDR3 bases are TGTGCCAGCAGTGTTCAGGGGGAGGTTGGCTACACCTTC.